This T cell receptor beta chain was profiled in a study of shared clonotypes between healthy human individuals. Study details: The donors, a couple of women and a few men, were aged 18 to 49. General study findings and limits: The genetic and exposure-history diversity represented was limited by few donors.

Germline V gene sequence: CDR1 MNHEY, CDR2 SMNVEV (reference sequence). With 6 bases removed from V and 8 bases from J, the gap between germline ends came to 10 bases. The CDR3 runs to 11 residues. As for this clone: Its matching antigen is unknown.

The method was immunoSEQ multiplex PCR; TCRdb's version includes in-frame clones alone and lacks a portion of them. The sample lists over a million clones, around 76% occurring once. The origin of this receptor is a man aged 18 to 30 in good health. The sequencing sample was made of memory CD4+ T cells sorted from blood. The subset here: CD45RA-negative fraction. This chain connects TRBV27 to TRBJ1-2, with D possibly TRBD1 on 5 matching bases. CDR3 loop: CASRGVGGYTF. In DNA form, the CDR3 reads TGTGCCAGCAGAGGGGTCGGAGGCTACACCTTC.